These T cell receptor beta chains were read from a single sample in a study of technical replicates of blood from a handful of donors. Measured with immunoSEQ multiplex PCR; TCRdb has only the in-frame clones, and not every one. Of about 80,000 clones listed, approximately 94% are singletons. The specimen sequenced was T cells isolated from PBMCs. The receptors shown here come from a human donor in good health. Each CDR3 is given with its conserved first and last residue. D genes are given only for firm matches. Not all rows give a size; the values are once, few, many and, for expanded clones, a class.

>TRBD2|TRBJ2-3|TRBV4-1|few
CASSPRLAGVRDTQYF
TGCGCCAGCAGCCCTAGACTAGCGGGAGTTAGGGATACGCAGTATTTT
>.|TRBJ1-1|TRBV5-6|.
CASSFLSGGFMNTEAFF
TGTGCCAGCAGCTTTCTATCAGGAGGGTTTATGAACACTGAAGCTTTCTTT
>.|TRBJ2-7|TRBV11-1|once
CASRPADGLEYEQYF
TGTGCCAGCAGACCGGCAGACGGGTTGGAGTACGAGCAGTACTTC
>.|TRBJ2-5|TRBV5-6|.
CASMGGTETQYF
TGTGCCAGCATGGGGGGTACGGAGACCCAGTACTTC
>.|TRBJ1-1|TRBV4-3|.
CASSQEGVNTEAFF
TGCGCCAGCAGCCAAGAAGGGGTGAACACTGAAGCTTTCTTT
>TRBD1|TRBJ1-5|TRBV7-9|.
CASSLGGQGGFTQPQHF
TGTGCCAGCAGCTTGGGGGGACAGGGTGGCTTCACTCAGCCCCAGCATTTT
>TRBD1|TRBJ2-5|TRBV9|.
CASSEGAISRETQYF
TGTGCCAGCAGCGAGGGGGCCATTAGTCGGGAGACCCAGTACTTC
>TRBD1|TRBJ2-1|TRBV18|.
CASSPSDRVSNEQFF
TGTGCCAGCTCACCATCTGACAGGGTGTCAAATGAGCAGTTCTTC
>TRBD2|TRBJ2-3|TRBV10-1|.
CASSAAGGIDTQYF
TGCGCCAGCAGTGCGGCGGGAGGGATAGATACGCAGTATTTT
>.|TRBJ1-3|TRBV7-9|.
CANGGNTIYF
TGTGCCAACGGGGGAAACACCATATATTTT
>TRBD2|TRBJ2-7|TRBV9|.
CASSVAGGTSVYEQYF
TGTGCCAGCAGCGTAGCGGGAGGGACTAGCGTTTACGAGCAGTACTTC
>.|TRBJ2-7|TRBV9|.
CASSVGKRRPYEQYF
TGTGCCAGCAGCGTAGGGAAGCGGAGACCTTACGAGCAGTACTTC
>TRBD1|TRBJ1-1|TRBV29-1|.
CSARGQGNEGTEAFF
TGCAGCGCTCGGGGACAGGGGAATGAAGGGACTGAAGCTTTCTTT
>.|TRBJ1-5|TRBV6-5|.
CASSYSRDRLYQPQHF
TGTGCCAGCAGTTACTCCCGAGACAGACTCTATCAGCCCCAGCATTTT
>.|TRBJ1-3|TRBV9|.
CASSVGTDGNTIYF
TGTGCCAGCAGCGTAGGGACAGATGGAAACACCATATATTTT
>.|TRBJ2-2|TRBV9|.
CASSDGGGELFF
TGTGCCAGCAGTGATGGAGGGGGGGAGCTGTTTTTT
>.|TRBJ1-3|TRBV11-2|.
CASSLVRVTGNTIYF
TGTGCCAGCAGCTTAGTTCGAGTGACTGGAAACACCATATATTTT
>TRBD1|TRBJ2-1|TRBV2|.
CATVWTGEMGGVDNEQFF
TGTGCCACCGTGTGGACAGGGGAGATGGGAGGGGTCGACAATGAGCAGTTCTTC
>TRBD1|TRBJ1-4|TRBV27|.
CASSRLGQGINEKLFF
TGTGCCAGCAGTCGCCTCGGACAGGGCATTAATGAAAAACTGTTTTTT
>.|TRBJ2-1|TRBV27|.
CASSLFWGDEQFF
TGTGCCAGCAGTTTATTTTGGGGAGATGAGCAGTTCTTC
>TRBD2|TRBJ2-4|TRBV11-2|.
CASSSLGASGSLYIQYF
TGTGCCAGCAGCTCCTTGGGGGCTAGCGGGAGTCTGTACATTCAGTACTTC
>.|TRBJ1-2|TRBV7-8|.
CASSLRTELYGYTF
TGTGCCAGCAGCTTGCGGACAGAACTCTATGGCTACACCTTC
>.|TRBJ2-1|TRBV6-4|.
CASSVEGSSYNEQFF
TGTGCCAGCAGTGTAGAGGGAAGCTCCTACAATGAGCAGTTCTTC
>.|TRBJ1-5|TRBV2|.
CASSRVLGNQPQHF
TGTGCCAGCAGTCGGGTTTTAGGCAATCAGCCCCAGCATTTT
>TRBD1|TRBJ1-5|TRBV6-1|.
CASSWGQGDSQPQHF
TGTGCCAGCAGTTGGGGACAGGGCGACAGCCAGCCCCAGCATTTT
>.|TRBJ1-1|TRBV4-1|.
CASSLGARSTEAFF
TGCGCCAGCAGCCTAGGGGCGCGTAGCACTGAAGCTTTCTTT
>TRBD2|TRBJ2-7|TRBV4-3|.
CASSQSAGRWYEQYF
TGCGCCAGCAGCCAAAGTGCCGGGAGGTGGTACGAGCAGTACTTC
>.|TRBJ2-7|TRBV6-5|.
CASSYSRYGHPYEQYF
TGTGCCAGCAGTTACTCGCGATATGGGCACCCTTACGAGCAGTACTTC
>.|TRBJ1-5|TRBV5-5|.
CASSPGGGDGQPQHF
TGTGCCAGCAGCCCCGGGGGAGGGGATGGTCAGCCCCAGCATTTT
>.|TRBJ1-5|TRBV6-1|.
CASALTGPNQPQHF
TGTGCCAGCGCTCTGACAGGTCCTAATCAGCCCCAGCATTTT
>.|TRBJ1-1|TRBV6-1|.
CASSLEFMNTEAFF
TGTGCCAGCAGTTTAGAGTTCATGAACACTGAAGCTTTCTTT
>.|TRBJ1-4|TRBV14|.
CASSQVLYRVGEKLFF
TGTGCCAGCAGCCAAGTGCTATACAGGGTTGGAGAAAAACTGTTTTTT
>TRBD1|TRBJ1-5|TRBV6-5|.
CASSPGQGNQPQHF
TGTGCCAGCAGCCCGGGACAGGGGAATCAGCCCCAGCATTTT
>.|TRBJ1-2|TRBV27|.
CASRPTASYGYTF
TGTGCCAGCAGGCCGACAGCTTCCTATGGCTACACCTTC
>TRBD2|TRBJ2-7|TRBV7-8|.
CASSPAGRLPYEQYF
TGTGCCAGCAGTCCAGCGGGACGACTGCCCTACGAGCAGTACTTC
>TRBD1|TRBJ1-1|TRBV30|.
CAWSPDTGGTEAFF
TGTGCCTGGAGTCCAGACACAGGGGGCACTGAAGCTTTCTTT
>.|TRBJ2-1|TRBV21-1|.
CASSKQREGTYNEQFF
TGTGCCAGCAGCAAACAGCGGGAGGGCACCTACAATGAGCAGTTCTTC
>.|TRBJ2-5|TRBV10-2|.
CASSDRTSGETQYF
TGCGCCAGCAGTGATAGAACTAGTGGGGAGACCCAGTACTTC
>.|TRBJ1-5|TRBV6-1|.
CASRDQTGNQPQHF
TGTGCCAGCAGGGATCAGACAGGCAATCAGCCCCAGCATTTT
>TRBD2|TRBJ2-1|TRBV6-5|.
CASRGLAGANEQFF
TGTGCCAGCAGAGGACTAGCGGGAGCCAATGAGCAGTTCTTC
>.|TRBJ1-2|TRBV2|.
CATIGEGNGYTF
TGTGCCACCATTGGCGAGGGTAATGGCTACACCTTC
>.|TRBJ2-3|TRBV9|.
CASSVGGPGTDTQYF
TGTGCCAGCAGCGTAGGGGGGCCCGGCACAGATACGCAGTATTTT
>TRBD1|TRBJ2-7|TRBV18|.
CASSRDSYEQYF
TGTGCCAGCTCACGGGACAGCTACGAGCAGTACTTC
>TRBD2|TRBJ2-1|TRBV30|.
CAWSLGLAGYNEQFF
TGTGCCTGGAGTCTTGGACTAGCGGGGTACAATGAGCAGTTCTTC
>TRBD1|TRBJ1-5|TRBV9|.
CASSAGQGEYQPQHF
TGTGCCAGCAGCGCCGGACAGGGGGAATATCAGCCCCAGCATTTT